The 21 T cell receptor beta chains reported below all come from one sample, sequenced in a study of response to subunit inactivated influenza vaccine (dated by TCRdb to the late 2010s). To prepare the library, RT-PCR was applied. TCRdb lists the instrument as Illumina HiSeq 2500. TCRdb reran the public reads through fastp at Q25 and MiXCR, keeping productive beta chains. When rows share a CDR3 protein, they turn into one entry using the most common DNA and genes. The table for this sample lists hundreds of thousands of distinct CDR3 sequences; less than 10% of them were counted only once. The ten biggest clones cover 10% to 15% of the sample. The sample in question was PBMCs from blood, obtained less than 30 months after vaccination. The receptors shown here come from a man between 50 and 69 years old who received an inactivated influenza vaccine. Donor details come from another sample of the same person, matched by shared clones.

This clonotype was seen ten or more times. The rearrangement uses TRBV7-6 and TRBJ1-4, with D unclear. V was cut by 5 bases and J by 7 bases, with 17 bases left in between. The CDR3 totals 15 residues. The germline gives CDR1 SGHVS, CDR2 FNYEAQ. CDR3 region: CASSPEYSLSEKLFF. Here the CDR3 DNA reads TGTGCCAGCAGCCCCGAGTACTCTCTTAGTGAAAAACTGTTTTTT.

The V gene is TRBV12-3 or TRBV12-4, the J gene TRBJ2-3; D may be TRBD1 (6 bases). CDR3 length equals 15 residues. Trimming took off 3 bases at V and 6 bases at J, with 16 bases between the two ends. CDR3 bases: TGTGCCAGCAGTTTGAGTGGCAGGGGATCTGATACGCAGTATTTT. This codes for CASSLSGRGSDTQYF.

V and J are TRBV10-3 and TRBJ1-3; the match to TRBD1 covers 7 bases. CDR3 length equals 14 residues. V shed 5 bases and J 1 base; nucleotides not matched to a gene: 2. Germline V lookup: CDR1 ENHRY, CDR2 SYGVKD. The CDR3: CAISRQGSGNTIYF. The CDR3 bases are TGTGCCATCAGTCGACAGGGTTCTGGAAACACCATATATTTT.

The V gene is TRBV6-1, the J gene TRBJ2-5; 7 nucleotides agree with TRBD2. Unmatched junction bases numbered 6, after V lost 5 bases and J lost 6 bases. CDR3 length: 13 residues. Germline V CDR1 and CDR2: MNHNS, SASEGT. DNA of the CDR3: TGTGCCAGCAGTCAGCGGGGAACACAGACCCAGTACTTC. Translated: CASSQRGTQTQYF.

This clonotype was detected ten times or more. The rearrangement links TRBV7-8 to TRBJ1-2; a weak D match, TRBD1 (6 bases). Germline V CDR1 and CDR2: SGHVS, FQNEAQ. V was shortened by 4 bases and J by 4 bases, with 16 bases between the two germline ends. The length of the CDR3 is 15 residues. For the CDR3, the DNA is TGTGCCAGCAGCTCGAGCCGGGACACCGTCTATGGCTACACCTTC. It encodes CASSSSRDTVYGYTF.

This clonotype appeared many times. V and J are TRBV11-2 and TRBJ2-7; no clear D gene. CDR3 length equals 13 residues. Germline V lookup: CDR1 SGHAT, CDR2 FQNNGV. The V end was cut by 1 base, the J end by 7 bases, with 11 bases between. CDR3: CASSLGTLREQYF. Written as DNA, the CDR3 is TGTGCCAGCAGCTTAGGAACGTTACGAGAGCAGTACTTC.

This chain links TRBV3-1 with TRBJ2-1; perhaps TRBD1 as D (6 bases). The CDR3 contains 13 residues. Per germline, CDR1 LGHDT and CDR2 YNNKEL (reference sequence). V lost 7 bases to trimming and J lost 5 bases, with 12 bases between them. For the CDR3, the DNA is TGTGCCAGCAACCAGGGGTTCAACAATGAGCAGTTCTTC. This sequence encodes CASNQGFNNEQFF.

The chain joins TRBV5-1 to TRBJ2-4; no clear D gene. CDR3 size: 10 residues. Germline CDR1 SGHRS, CDR2 YFSETQ. The ends were cut back, 1 base at V and 14 bases at J, with 7 bases in the middle. The CDR3, as DNA: TGCGCCAGCAGCTTGTCTAGGGAGTACTTC. Translated, it gives CASSLSREYF. Drawing the rest from reference TRBV5-1 and TRBJ2-4, the complete variable domain is KAGVTQTPRYLIKTRGQQVTLSCSPISGHRSVSWYQQTPGQGLQFLFEYFSETQRNKGNFPGRFSGRQFSNSRSEMNVSTLELGDSALYLCASSLSREYFGAGTRLSVL.

Ten or more counts support this clonotype. Its ends do not fully match the called genes, so a read error is possible. The chain links TRBV10-2 to TRBJ1-1, with D tentatively TRBD1 (6 bases). From germline, CDR1 is WSHSY and CDR2 SAAADI. The CDR3 consists of 13 residues. The CDR3 here is CASSATGNTEAFF. CDR3 in DNA: TGTGCCAGCAGTGCGACAGGGAACACTGAAGCTTTCTTT.

Ten or more counts support this clonotype. The chain recombines TRBV28 with TRBJ2-7; D is ambiguous. Germline V gene data show CDR1 as MDHEN and CDR2 as SYDVKM. The V end lost 3 bases, the J end lost 7 bases, and 16 bases lay between the germline ends. The CDR3 has 14 residues. CDR3 amino acids: CASSLDGILVEQYF. The CDR3 DNA is TGTGCCAGCAGTTTGGACGGTATCCTAGTGGAGCAGTACTTC.

The chain is built from TRBV6-2 or TRBV6-3 and TRBJ1-5, with no clear D. The length of the CDR3 is 15 residues. Germline CDR1 reads MNHEY; CDR2 reads SVGEGT. Deletions cut 2 bases from V and 6 bases from J, with 14 bases between. The CDR3 region is CASSYPERVVQPQHF. Here the CDR3 DNA reads TGTGCCAGCAGTTACCCGGAACGAGTGGTTCAGCCCCAGCATTTT.

This clonotype occurred many times. This chain connects TRBV5-1 to TRBJ2-7; D might be TRBD1 or TRBD2, each matching 5 bases. Trimming left V 4 bases short and J 3 bases short, with 17 bases between. Germline CDR1 SGHRS, CDR2 YFSETQ. The CDR3 has 15 residues. The CDR3 region has the DNA TGCGCCAGCAGCCTGGGGGTTGTTGGAAACTACGAGCAGTACTTC. As protein: CASSLGVVGNYEQYF.

V is TRBV19 and J is TRBJ2-7; perhaps D is TRBD1 or TRBD2 (6 bases each). V was cut by 2 bases and J by 0 bases, with 14 bases left in between. From germline, CDR1 is LNHDA and CDR2 SQIVND (reference sequence). This CDR3 spans 16 amino acids. The chain's CDR3 is CASSITGADVSYEQYF. The CDR3, as DNA: TGTGCCAGTAGTATAACGGGGGCGGACGTCTCCTACGAGCAGTACTTC.

The chain uses TRBV20-1 and TRBJ1-3, with D possibly TRBD1 on 5 matching bases. Germline CDR1 is DFQATT and CDR2 is SNEGSKA (reference sequence). The CDR3 spans 16 residues. Trimming pared 6 bases from V and 7 bases from J, leaving 25 bases between. Here the CDR3 reads CSAPLQEYKPRNTIYF. CDR3 sequence (DNA): TGCAGTGCCCCTTTACAGGAATACAAGCCACGGAACACCATATATTTT.

This clonotype was detected only a few times. The chain is built from TRBV7-9 and TRBJ2-3; 10 bases map to TRBD2. With V trimmed by 5 bases and J by 2 bases, 4 bases remained unmatched. Germline CDR1 is SEHNR and CDR2 is FQNEAQ (reference sequence). The CDR3 is 15 amino acids. The CDR3 here is CASSTGLAATDTQYF. The CDR3 bases are TGTGCCAGCAGCACAGGACTAGCGGCCACAGATACGCAGTATTTT.

V and J are TRBV5-1 and TRBJ2-2; no definite D call. V lost 1 base and J lost 3, with 10 bases in between. Germline V lookup: CDR1 SGHRS, CDR2 YFSETQ. This CDR3 region has 15 residues. The CDR3 loop reads CASSLIIGYTGELFF. CDR3 in DNA: TGCGCCAGCAGCTTGATCATAGGATACACCGGGGAGCTGTTTTTT.

This chain connects TRBV9 to TRBJ2-4, with D unresolved. The germline V gene has CDR1 SGDLS and CDR2 YYNGEE. The CDR3 sequence is 15 residues long. The ends were cut back, 0 bases at V and 0 bases at J, with 7 bases in the middle. The CDR3 bases are TGTGCCAGCAGCGTAGGGCCATTAGCCAAAAACATTCAGTACTTC. It translates to CASSVGPLAKNIQYF.

This chain connects TRBV5-1 to TRBJ2-3, with 8 positions matching TRBD1. There are 14 residues in the CDR3. The germline V gene encodes CDR1 SGHRS and CDR2 YFSETQ. Trimming at V came to 5 bases and at J to 3 bases, leaving 5 bases not matched to a gene. Here the CDR3 DNA reads TGCGCCAGCAGATCCGGACAGGGAACAGATACGCAGTATTTT. This gives the protein CASRSGQGTDTQYF.

In this sample, this clonotype turned up a few times. This chain links TRBV11-2 with TRBJ2-2; D remains ambiguous. The germline V and J ends were trimmed by 7 bases and 4 bases, with 4 bases remaining between them. The germline V gene has CDR1 SGHAT and CDR2 FQNNGV. The CDR3 has 11 amino acids. Here the CDR3 reads CASIITGELFF. The CDR3 nucleotides read TGTGCCAGCATAATCACCGGGGAGCTGTTTTTT. Combining the CDR3 with reference TRBV11-2 and TRBJ2-2 gives the whole variable domain EAGVAQSPRYKIIEKRQSVAFWCNPISGHATLYWYQQILGQGPKLLIQFQNNGVVDDSQLPKDRFSAERLKGVDSTLKIQPAKLEDSAVYLCASIITGELFFGEGSRLTVL.

This chain uses TRBV20-1 with TRBJ2-2; the match to TRBD1 covers 8 bases. Germline loops: CDR1 DFQATT, CDR2 SNEGSKA (reference sequence). The CDR3 is 16 residues long. V lost 0 bases and J lost 6; bases outside the gene matches: 9. CDR3 sequence reads: CSARDSPGGKAGELFF. For the CDR3, the DNA is TGCAGTGCTAGAGATAGCCCAGGGGGCAAAGCCGGGGAGCTGTTTTTT.

This clonotype appeared many times. The chain employs TRBV2 and TRBJ1-1; D ambiguous. CDR1 and CDR2 (germline): SNHLY, FYNNEI. V was clipped by 2 bases and J by 6 bases, with 13 bases between them. This CDR3 is 14 amino acids long. The CDR3 region has the DNA TGTGCCAGCAGTGAAATACGCGGTTTTGCTGAAGCTTTCTTT. This sequence encodes CASSEIRGFAEAFF.